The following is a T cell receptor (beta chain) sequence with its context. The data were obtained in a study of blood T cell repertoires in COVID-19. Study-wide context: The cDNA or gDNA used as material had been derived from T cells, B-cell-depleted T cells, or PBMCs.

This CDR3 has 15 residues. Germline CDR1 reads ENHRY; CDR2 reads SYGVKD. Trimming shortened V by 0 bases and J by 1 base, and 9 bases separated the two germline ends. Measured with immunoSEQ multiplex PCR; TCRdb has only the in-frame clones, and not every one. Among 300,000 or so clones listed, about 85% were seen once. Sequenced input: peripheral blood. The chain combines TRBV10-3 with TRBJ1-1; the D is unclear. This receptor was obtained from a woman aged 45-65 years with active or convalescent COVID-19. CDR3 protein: CAISESNGGNTEAFF. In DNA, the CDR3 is TGTGCCATCAGTGAGTCGAATGGCGGGAACACTGAAGCTTTCTTT.